The 11 T cell receptor beta chains listed next were all sequenced from one sample in a study of blood T cells in healthy people across ages. A second PCR, run for about 7 to 12 cycles, used a sample-barcoded 5' primer plus a J-beta primer mix. TCRdb re-called the 5' RACE reads through MiXCR, storing one row per CDR3 protein. Among about a million distinct CDR3 sequences, 45% to 60% were seen once, and the ten largest hold roughly 23%. Sequenced input: blood. These receptors originate from a woman aged 60-75 years in good health.

DNA of the CDR3: TGCAGTGCTAGCTCGGGACAGGTGACCTCCTACGAGCAGTACTTC. This translates into CSASSGQVTSYEQYF. The chain employs TRBV20-1 and TRBJ2-7; 8 bases map to TRBD1. The CDR3 totals 15 residues. The germline gives CDR1 DFQATT, CDR2 SNEGSKA (reference sequence). J lost 0 bases, V lost 3 bases, and 7 bases had no gene match.

As to this clonotype: One junction end does not reproduce the germline sequence, and a read error may be involved. V is TRBV7-2 and J is TRBJ2-3; the match to TRBD2 covers 8 bases. From germline, CDR1 is SGHTA and CDR2 FQGNSA. The CDR3 length is 15 residues. CDR3 coding DNA: TGTGCCAGCAGCGTACTAGCGGCCTTCACAGGTACGCAGTATTTT. It yields the protein CASSVLAAFTGTQYF.

This clonotype appeared a few times. The chain joins TRBV4-1 to TRBJ2-7; 8 bases line up with TRBD1. The CDR3 is made up of 15 amino acids. V shed 5 bases and J 2 bases; nucleotides not matched to a gene: 8. Germline-derived CDR1 and CDR2 are MGHRA and YSYEKL. CDR3 residues: CASSNPPGGTYEQYF. CDR3 bases: TGCGCCAGCAGCAACCCGCCAGGGGGCACCTACGAGCAGTACTTC.

A few counts support this clonotype. The genes are TRBV20-1 and TRBJ1-5, with a possible D match to TRBD1 (5 bases). In germline, CDR1 is DFQATT, CDR2 SNEGSKA (reference sequence). This CDR3 spans 14 amino acids. Trimming left V 2 bases short and J 1 base short, with 9 bases between. The CDR3 reads CSARFRGSNQPQHF. DNA for the CDR3: TGCAGTGCTAGATTTAGGGGAAGCAATCAGCCCCAGCATTTT.

This clonotype showed up just a few times. V usage is TRBV20-1 and J usage is TRBJ2-7, with 8 bases identical to TRBD1. The CDR3 runs to 15 residues. The V gene's germline CDR1 is DFQATT and CDR2 SNEGSKA (reference sequence). V lost 0 bases, J lost 2 bases, and 6 bases stayed unmatched. The CDR3 protein is CSARDAGGDPYEQYF. CDR3 coding DNA: TGCAGTGCTAGAGATGCAGGGGGCGACCCCTACGAGCAGTACTTC.

The table lists this clonotype with a count of one. The germline gene is not matched at one end of the junction; a read error may be the cause. The J gene is TRBJ2-7, the V gene TRBV20-1, with D perhaps matching TRBD1 (6 bases). This CDR3 region has 15 residues. Germline CDR1 DFQATT, CDR2 SNEGSKA (reference sequence). The CDR3 coding sequence is TGCAGTACTAGGGTCTTTACAGGGATACCTACGGAGCAGTACTTC. Its translation: CSTRVFTGIPTEQYF.

The chain uses TRBV7-9 and TRBJ2-3, with a weak D call TRBD2 (5 bases). With 6 bases removed from V and 13 bases from J, the gap between germline ends came to 20 bases. Germline CDR1 and CDR2: SEHNR and FQNEAQ (reference sequence). The CDR3 covers 13 residues. The CDR3 DNA reads TGTGCCAGCAGTCCCAGCGTTGGAGGACCGGAGTATTTT. This gives the protein CASSPSVGGPEYF.

The CDR3 region is CASSLYRGQGTVNEQFF. The CDR3 coding sequence is TGCGCCAGCAGCTTATATCGGGGACAGGGGACCGTCAATGAGCAGTTCTTC. The gene calls are TRBV5-1 and TRBJ2-1, with 10 bases that match TRBD1. CDR1 is SGHRS, CDR2 YFSETQ, per germline. The CDR3 loop spans 17 amino acids. With V trimmed by 2 bases and J by 6 bases, 11 bases remained unmatched.

This clonotype was seen a handful of times. The chain combines TRBV29-1 with TRBJ1-1, with 9 bases matching TRBD1. The V gene's germline CDR1 is SQVTM and CDR2 ANQGSEA. With 6 bases clipped from V and 8 bases from J, the junction kept 16 bases outside the gene matches. The CDR3 spans 15 residues. CDR3 nucleotides: TGCAGCGTCGAACCCCCCTTGATCGGACAGGGGGAAGCTTTCTTT. This sequence encodes CSVEPPLIGQGEAFF.

This clonotype was counted ten times or more. As DNA, the CDR3 is TGCGCCAGCAGCTTGGTCTACTACAATGAGCAGTTCTTC. Amino acid sequence: CASSLVYYNEQFF. This chain connects TRBV5-1 to TRBJ2-1, with no clear D. The CDR3 spans 13 residues. In germline, CDR1 is SGHRS, CDR2 YFSETQ. V gave up 0 bases and J gave up 3 bases, with 4 bases separating them.

The chain combines TRBV28 with TRBJ1-5, with 7 bases matching TRBD1. CDR1 and CDR2 (germline): MDHEN, SYDVKM. Unmatched junction bases numbered 10, after V lost 3 bases and J lost 11 bases. This CDR3 has 14 residues. CDR3 bases: TGTGCCAGCAGTTTGCCGGTGCAGGGGGAGACCCAGCATTTT. Amino acids: CASSLPVQGETQHF.